A selection of T cell receptor beta chains follows, all from one sample in a study of CXCR3-negative and CXCR3-positive naive CD8 T cells. TCRdb reprocessed the 5' RACE reads, with one entry per CDR3 protein and no DNA. Its table records around 130,000 distinct CDR3 sequences. The sequencing input was naive CXCR3+ CD8+ T cells from blood. The receptors were gathered from a human donor in good health. Some clones in this sample may be carry-over from other donors' samples. Each CDR3 is given with its conserved first and last residue.

V gene	CDR3 length	J gene	CDR3 protein
TRBV29-1	13	TRBJ1-2	CSVQLGTDWGYTF
TRBV18	13	TRBJ1-2	CASSPWPEYGYTF
TRBV6-2/TRBV6-3	13	TRBJ2-5	CASSPAAGETQYF
TRBV2	18	TRBJ1-1	CASSEDPPWLSANTEAFF
TRBV6-6	16	TRBJ1-1	CASSRPTGGWGTVAFF
TRBV11-2	16	TRBJ2-5	CASSQMTSGMGETQYF
TRBV28	13	TRBJ2-7	CASMGGGSYEQYF
TRBV12-3/TRBV12-4	14	TRBJ2-2	CASLGGDDTGELFF
TRBV29-1	16	TRBJ2-5	CSAQPPAGVFRETQYF
TRBV29-1	16	TRBJ2-3	CSVGASTATSTDTQYF
TRBV20-1	16	TRBJ2-2	CSARDETSGHTGELFF
TRBV20-1	14	TRBJ2-1	CSASGIPYGDEQFF
TRBV7-7	14	TRBJ2-7	CASSLTGGNHEQYF
TRBV7-3	16	TRBJ2-2	CASSSPQSGATGELFF
TRBV28	14	TRBJ2-5	CASTGTLGAETQYF
TRBV4-1	13	TRBJ1-6	CASSPGLNSPLHF
TRBV12-3/TRBV12-4	17	TRBJ1-1	CASSSQGQGRLDTEAFF
TRBV6-2/TRBV6-3	14	TRBJ2-7	CASRGWDRDYEQYF